This TCR beta chain came from a study of T cells in Graves' hyperthyroidism and ophthalmopathy. Study conclusions and caveats: Blood also carried most thyroid clonotypes expanded above 0.001. A 13 V-J model separated ophthalmopathy from stable hyperthyroidism.

There were TCR beta CDR3 regions amplified from RNA transcripts. An initial round of RT-PCR targeting the TCR CDR3 relied on the HTBI primer set. In TCRdb, the multiplex PCR reads were re-called with MiXCR into one record per CDR3 protein. Found here are a few hundred thousand distinct CDR3 sequences, approximately 44% of them singletons; the top ten hold 15% to 20%. Germline CDR1 reads SGHTA; CDR2 reads FQGNSA. Deletions cut 5 bases from V and 4 bases from J, with 15 bases between. This CDR3 spans 15 amino acids. This clonotype was picked up one time. Its antigen is still unknown. The material sequenced was peripheral blood or thyroid tissue (not recorded which). The chain carries TRBV7-2 and TRBJ2-1, with D maybe TRBD2 (5 bases). This TCR was sampled from an adult woman with Graves' disease, either hyperthyroidism or ophthalmopathy (not recorded which). The DNA of the CDR3 is TGTGCCAGCAGCACCAGCGGACGGGCGTACAATGAGCAGTTCTTC. Amino acids: CASSTSGRAYNEQFF.